Presented here are 20 T cell receptor beta chains from one specimen sequenced in a study of cytomegalovirus exposure and HLA in healthy donors. Primers: 60 Vbeta forward and 13 Jbeta reverse. Assay: immunoSEQ multiplex PCR; the TCRdb copy retains only in-frame clones and omits some. The sample table sets out roughly 74,000 clones. Sequencing used PBMCs. Source of these receptors: a female donor in good health and CMV-seropositive.

The chain combines TRBV5-4 with TRBJ1-6; TRBD1 aligns across 8 bases. The CDR3 covers 14 residues. Germline trimming cut 0 bases from V and 10 bases from J; bases unmatched to any gene: 3. CDR1 is SGHNT and CDR2 is YYREEE in the germline V gene (reference sequence). The DNA of the CDR3 is TGTGCCAGCAGCTTGGACAGGGGGGACTCACCCCTCCACTTT. It codes for CASSLDRGDSPLHF.

The chain combines TRBV5-1 with TRBJ2-7; D might be TRBD2 (5 bases). Trimming removed 1 base at V and 1 base at J, with 12 bases between. Germline lookup yields CDR1 SGHRS and CDR2 YFSETQ. The CDR3 loop spans 15 amino acids. The CDR3 spells CASSLNTGGSYEQYF. The DNA of the CDR3 is TGCGCCAGCAGCTTGAATACTGGCGGGTCCTACGAGCAGTACTTC.

The rearrangement joins TRBV5-1 to TRBJ2-5; no clear D gene. CDR1 is SGHRS, CDR2 YFSETQ, per germline. Between the trimmed V and J ends, which lost 1 base and 5 bases, there was a span of 3 bases. The CDR3 is made up of 11 amino acids. The DNA for the CDR3 is TGCGCCAGCAGCTTGTCGGAGACCCAGTACTTC. Residues: CASSLSETQYF.

The chain has TRBV11-2 and TRBJ2-5; D remains ambiguous. V shed 2 bases and J shed 2 bases, with 12 bases lying between them. Looked up from germline, CDR1 is SGHAT and CDR2 is FQNNGV. This CDR3 spans 15 amino acids. CDR3 nucleotides: TGTGCCAGCAGCTTAAATTTTGGGCAGCAAGAGACCCAGTACTTC. It codes for CASSLNFGQQETQYF.

This chain connects TRBV11-2 to TRBJ1-2; maybe TRBD1 (5 bases). Germline-derived CDR1 and CDR2 are SGHAT and FQNNGV. Trimming cost V 0 bases and J 2 bases, with 7 bases left between them. This CDR3 region has 14 residues. In nucleotides, the CDR3 is TGTGCCAGCAGCTTAGACGACAGCAACTATGGCTACACCTTC. Amino acid sequence: CASSLDDSNYGYTF.

V gene TRBV4-1 combines with J gene TRBJ2-3, with 7 bases fitting TRBD2. Germline V lookup: CDR1 MGHRA, CDR2 YSYEKL. The CDR3 runs 17 residues. With 0 bases clipped from V and 1 base from J, the junction kept 7 bases outside the gene matches. CDR3 loop: CASSQESLAVGTDTQYF. CDR3 sequence (DNA): TGCGCCAGCAGCCAAGAGTCGCTAGCGGTAGGCACAGATACGCAGTATTTT.

This rearrangement joins TRBV11-2 to TRBJ2-5; weak D call: TRBD1 (5 bases). The CDR3 sequence is 13 residues long. Trimming took off 1 base at V and 4 bases at J, with 7 bases between the two ends. Germline CDR1 and CDR2: SGHAT and FQNNGV. The CDR3 coding sequence is TGTGCCAGCAGCTTAGCCAGGGTAGAGACCCAGTACTTC. Translating gives CASSLARVETQYF.

The chain links TRBV27 to TRBJ1-5, with 7 nucleotides matching TRBD1. The CDR3 has 15 residues. With V trimmed by 4 bases and J by 5 bases, 8 bases remained unmatched. In germline, CDR1 is MNHEY, CDR2 SMNVEV (reference sequence). CDR3 protein: CASSSRDSTYQPQHF. The CDR3 DNA follows: TGTGCCAGCAGTTCCCGGGACAGCACCTATCAGCCCCAGCATTTT.

The chain couples TRBV6-1 to TRBJ1-5; 7 bases map to TRBD1. The CDR3 sequence is 15 residues long. Trimming removed 7 bases from V and 2 bases from J; junction bases left unmatched: 8. Germline-derived CDR1 and CDR2 are MNHNS and SASEGT. The CDR3 DNA reads as TGTGCCAGCACCGTTGCCGGGACAGGCAATCAGCCCCAGCATTTT. Its protein product is CASTVAGTGNQPQHF.

The J gene is TRBJ1-2, the V gene TRBV5-6, with 10 bases lining up with TRBD1. V was clipped by 5 bases and J by 7 bases; unmatched bases: 8. The CDR3 runs to 14 residues. Germline V gives CDR1 SGHDT, CDR2 YYEEEE. Here the CDR3 DNA reads TGTGCCAGCAGTCCCGGGACAGGGGCCCGTGGCTACACCTTC. It yields the protein CASSPGTGARGYTF.

V usage is TRBV23-1 and J usage is TRBJ2-7, with no clear D. TRBV23-1 is designated an ORF whose function remains uncertain. Trimming cost V 0 bases and J 4 bases, with 10 bases left between them. The CDR3 sequence is 14 residues long. The CDR3 bases are TGCGCCAGCAGTCAATCTCGGTCCCTTTACGAGCAGTACTTC. This translates into CASSQSRSLYEQYF.

The chain employs TRBV7-9 and TRBJ1-4, with D uncertain. V shed 1 base and J shed 5 bases, with 8 bases lying between them. Germline values: CDR1 SEHNR, CDR2 FQNEAQ (reference sequence). CDR3 length: 14 residues. Here the CDR3 reads CASSLVSSNEKLFF. Here the CDR3 DNA reads TGTGCCAGCAGCTTAGTTAGTTCCAATGAAAAACTGTTTTTT.

V is TRBV6-1 and J is TRBJ2-2, with D possibly being TRBD2 (6 bases). The CDR3 contains 15 residues. Germline V gives CDR1 MNHNS, CDR2 SASEGT. Trimming stripped 6 bases from V and 4 bases from J, with 15 bases between. This CDR3 is CASSGAGFGTGELFF. The CDR3 DNA reads as TGTGCCAGCAGCGGTGCGGGGTTCGGCACCGGGGAGCTGTTTTTT.

This chain uses TRBV14 with TRBJ2-7, with D possibly being TRBD2 (5 bases). This CDR3 is 11 amino acids long. V dropped 5 bases and J dropped 3 bases, with 5 bases sitting between them. Germline-derived CDR1 and CDR2 are SGHDN and FVKESK. Written as DNA, the CDR3 is TGTGCCAGCAGCGACTACTACGAGCAGTACTTC. This encodes CASSDYYEQYF.

V usage is TRBV30 and J usage is TRBJ1-6; D not certain. This CDR3 is built from 15 residues. Trimming left V 1 base short and J 6 bases short, with 13 bases between. In germline, CDR1 is GTSNPN, CDR2 SVGIG (reference sequence). The CDR3 nucleotides are TGTGCCTGGAGTGCTACGTCCGGAGGTAATTCACCCCTCCACTTT. This sequence encodes CAWSATSGGNSPLHF.

The chain joins TRBV27 to TRBJ1-4; D ambiguous. V lost 2 bases and J 7 bases, leaving 11 bases between the germline ends. The germline V gene encodes CDR1 MNHEY and CDR2 SMNVEV (reference sequence). The CDR3 has 14 residues. In nucleotides, the CDR3 is TGTGCCAGCAGTTTAGCGGGAGCGGGTGAAAAACTGTTTTTT. Its protein is CASSLAGAGEKLFF.

This chain uses TRBV5-1 with TRBJ2-1, with TRBD2 identical over 8 bases. V was clipped by 4 bases and J by 8 bases; unmatched bases: 8. Germline CDR1 SGHRS, CDR2 YFSETQ. This CDR3 has 14 residues. CDR3 DNA: TGCGCCAGCAGCCCTATAGCGGGAAGAGATGAGCAGTTCTTC. It is translated as CASSPIAGRDEQFF.

V gene TRBV7-9 combines with J gene TRBJ2-1; D uncertain. Trimming pared 5 bases from V and 5 bases from J, leaving 10 bases between. Germline-derived CDR1 and CDR2 are SEHNR and FQNEAQ (reference sequence). CDR3 length: 13 amino acids. CDR3 nucleotides: TGTGCCAGCAGCGGCGGCTGGAACAATGAGCAGTTCTTC. Amino acids: CASSGGWNNEQFF.

This rearrangement joins TRBV5-1 to TRBJ2-7; TRBD1 aligns across 8 bases. The germline CDR1 and CDR2 sequences are SGHRS and YFSETQ. The CDR3 covers 14 residues. The V gene end was trimmed by 6 bases and the J gene end by 4 bases; junction bases not matched to a gene: 9. In nucleotides, the CDR3 is TGCGCCAGCACCGAGGGGACAGGAGAATACGAGCAGTACTTC. Translation gives CASTEGTGEYEQYF.

V and J are TRBV7-9 and TRBJ2-7; perhaps TRBD2 as D (5 bases). The germline V and J ends were trimmed by 5 bases and 1 base, with 15 bases remaining between them. This CDR3 comprises 15 residues. CDR1 is SEHNR and CDR2 is FQNEAQ in the germline V gene (reference sequence). CDR3 in DNA: TGTGCCAGCAGCCCCGAGGTTGGGAGTTCCTACGAGCAGTACTTC. Translation gives CASSPEVGSSYEQYF.